These 30 T cell receptor beta chains came from one sample sequenced in a study of post-analysis software for immune sequencing data. Study-wide findings and caveats: Among about 5 TRBV segments more frequent in patients than controls were TRBV5-6, TRBV5-1 and TRBV20-1.

Prepared libraries of TCR beta cDNA carried unique molecular identifiers. TCRdb re-analysed the PCR reads in MiXCR, keeping a single row per CDR3 protein. The data contain around 200,000 distinct CDR3 sequences, over 25% of them singletons. These receptors' targets are unknown. Sequencing was carried out using blood. The source is a girl aged 2-17 years with multiple sclerosis.

In its sample, this clonotype was seen many times. Written as DNA, the CDR3 is TGTGCCAGCAGTTTACCGCCAGGGGTGGGAGGCTACACCTTC. It translates to CASSLPPGVGGYTF. The V and J genes are TRBV12-3 or TRBV12-4 and TRBJ1-2, with D possibly TRBD1 on 6 matching bases. The CDR3 loop spans 14 amino acids. V gave up 2 bases and J gave up 8 bases, with 15 bases separating them.

This clonotype was counted many times. This rearrangement joins TRBV5-1 to TRBJ2-1; no clear D gene. V was cut by 0 bases and J by 5 bases, with 6 bases left in between. This CDR3 has 13 residues. CDR1 and CDR2 (germline): SGHRS, YFSETQ. The CDR3 loop is CASSLVRDNEQFF. In DNA, the CDR3 is TGCGCCAGCAGCTTGGTTAGGGACAATGAGCAGTTCTTC.

This sequence joins TRBV27 and TRBJ2-2, with D uncertain. The germline V gene encodes CDR1 MNHEY and CDR2 SMNVEV (reference sequence). The CDR3 is 13 amino acids. Deletions cut 5 bases from V and 4 bases from J, with 8 bases between. CDR3 in DNA: TGTGCCAGCAGTGGAGTAGTCACCGGGGAGCTGTTTTTT. Its protein is CASSGVVTGELFF.

This clonotype was picked up many times. The chain is built from TRBV5-6 and TRBJ2-1; TRBD2 is a possible D gene (6 bases). This CDR3 comprises 18 residues. Trimming pared 3 bases from V and 1 base from J, leaving 20 bases between. Germline V lookup: CDR1 SGHDT, CDR2 YYEEEE. The CDR3 protein is CASSSTLATRSSYNEQFF. The CDR3 bases are TGTGCCAGCAGCTCGACCCTAGCGACCCGGTCGTCCTACAATGAGCAGTTCTTC.

This clonotype was detected only a few times. This chain links TRBV28 with TRBJ1-2, with a tentative D call TRBD1 (5 bases). Between the trimmed V and J ends, which lost 7 bases and 4 bases, there was a span of 19 bases. Germline V gene sequence: CDR1 MDHEN, CDR2 SYDVKM. CDR3 length: 15 residues. The DNA for the CDR3 is TGTGCCAGCACCTTCCCCGGGGCAAGAGTCTATGGCTACACCTTC. It specifies CASTFPGARVYGYTF.

CDR3 loop: CASSLDRGNEKLFF. Here the CDR3 DNA reads TGCGCCAGCAGCTTGGACAGGGGTAATGAAAAACTGTTTTTT. The V gene is TRBV5-1, the J gene TRBJ1-4, with 7 bases matching TRBD1. Germline assignment: CDR1 SGHRS and CDR2 YFSETQ. The CDR3 covers 14 residues. J was trimmed by 4 bases and V by 0 bases; bases with no gene match: 0.

In this sample, this clonotype turned up many times. The chain is built from TRBV5-5 and TRBJ2-1, with a possible D match to TRBD2 (5 bases). Germline lookup yields CDR1 SGHKS and CDR2 YYEKEE (reference sequence). Trimming cost V 1 base and J 4 bases, with 12 bases left between them. This CDR3 comprises 15 residues. The CDR3 here is CASSLLAATYNEQFF. The CDR3 DNA reads as TGTGCCAGCAGCTTGCTAGCAGCTACTTACAATGAGCAGTTCTTC.

This clonotype was seen many times. A much larger clone differs from this one at a single base, so this may be a read error. The chain employs TRBV29-1 and TRBJ1-2; D unclear. Trimming removed 6 bases at V and 5 bases at J, with 13 bases between. The CDR3 consists of 12 residues. The germline gives CDR1 SQVTM, CDR2 ANQGSEA. In DNA form, the CDR3 reads TGCAGCGTGACCGGAGATCGGTATGGCTACACCTTC. Translating it yields CSVTGDRYGYTF.

Concerning this clonotype itself: It may be a read error: a sequence one base away is much more abundant. The chain is built from TRBV29-1 and TRBJ2-5; weak D call: TRBD1 (7 bases). V shed 3 bases and J shed 2 bases, with 16 bases lying between them. The CDR3 length is 15 residues. CDR1 SQVTM and CDR2 ANQGSEA come from the germline V gene. CDR3 amino acids: CSVEGGTEPQETQYF. The DNA for the CDR3 is TGCAGCGTTGAGGGCGGGACAGAGCCTCAAGAGACCCAGTACTTC.

Concerning this clonotype: A read error may produce the germline difference seen at one junction end. J is TRBJ2-7 and V is TRBV10-3; D gene unclear. The CDR3 length is 11 residues. Per the germline V gene, CDR1 is ENHRY and CDR2 is SYGVKD. The CDR3 sequence is CAISGSYERYF. The CDR3, as DNA: TGTGCCATCAGTGGCAGCTACGAGCGGTACTTC.

Many counts were recorded for this clonotype. This sequence joins TRBV20-1 and TRBJ2-7, with a tentative D call TRBD2 (6 bases). Trimming stripped 5 bases from V and 8 bases from J, with 25 bases between. Germline V gives CDR1 DFQATT, CDR2 SNEGSKA (reference sequence). The CDR3 contains 15 residues. The CDR3 protein is CSASPMLQAGYKQYF. CDR3 DNA sequence: TGCAGTGCTTCCCCCATGCTACAGGCGGGATATAAGCAGTACTTC.

A word on this clonotype: A much larger clone sits a single nucleotide away, making a read error possible. The chain carries TRBV6-5 and TRBJ1-1; D unclear. This CDR3 contains 15 residues. Germline loops: CDR1 MNHEY, CDR2 SVGAGI. The CDR3 spells CASSYEARRNTDAFF. The CDR3 DNA sequence: TGTGCCAGCAGTTACGAAGCCAGGAGGAACACTGACGCTTTCTTT.

This clonotype was found a few times. CDR3 DNA sequence: TGCGCCAGCAGCAAGGGGACTAGCGGGCTAGATACGCAGTATTTT. This encodes CASSKGTSGLDTQYF. The J gene is TRBJ2-3, the V gene TRBV5-1; 12 bases agree with TRBD2. This CDR3 is 15 amino acids long. V was clipped by 4 bases and J by 5 bases; unmatched bases: 5. The V gene's germline CDR1 is SGHRS and CDR2 YFSETQ.

As regards this clonotype: One junction end disagrees with the germline gene, perhaps due to a read error. The chain couples TRBV28 to TRBJ1-5; 10 nucleotides align to TRBD1. This CDR3 is 15 amino acids long. From germline, CDR1 is MDHEN and CDR2 SYDVKM. In DNA form, the CDR3 reads TGTGCCAGCGGTTTCCAGGACAGGGGGTTGGCGCCCCAGCATTTT. Amino acids: CASGFQDRGLAPQHF.

The chain carries TRBV14 and TRBJ2-5; tentatively, D is TRBD1 (5 bases). The CDR3 covers 12 residues. Germline V gene sequence: CDR1 SGHDN, CDR2 FVKESK. The CDR3: CVGSRVAETQYF. CDR3 nucleotide sequence: TGTGTCGGCAGCAGGGTAGCAGAGACCCAGTACTTC.

This clonotype showed up many times. V is TRBV3-1 and J is TRBJ2-1; no clear D gene. Germline V gene data show CDR1 as LGHDT and CDR2 as YNNKEL (reference sequence). This CDR3 contains 13 residues. The V gene lost 2 bases and the J gene lost 10 bases, with 12 bases spanning the gap. The CDR3 reads CASSQRRGREQFF. The CDR3 bases are TGTGCCAGCAGCCAAAGGCGCGGTCGCGAGCAGTTCTTC.

Only one count was recorded for this clonotype. A much larger clone sits a single nucleotide away, making a read error possible. V and J are TRBV20-1 and TRBJ2-1; 13 nucleotides match TRBD2. Trimming at V came to 6 bases and at J to 13 bases, leaving 18 bases not matched to a gene. CDR1 and CDR2 from the germline V gene are DFQATT and SNEGSKA (reference sequence). The CDR3 is 16 residues long. CDR3 protein: CSAPDERLAGGETQFF. The CDR3 DNA reads as TGCAGTGCGCCGGACGAAAGACTAGCGGGAGGAGAGACCCAGTTCTTC.

The V and J genes are TRBV7-2 and TRBJ2-3; weak D call: TRBD2 (5 bases). Germline CDR1 SGHTA, CDR2 FQGNSA. The V gene lost 0 bases and the J gene lost 5 bases, with 15 bases spanning the gap. This CDR3 region has 16 residues. The CDR3 here is CASSLAPSSGGDTQYF. The CDR3 region has the DNA TGTGCCAGCAGCTTAGCGCCCAGCTCTGGAGGAGATACGCAGTATTTT.

This clonotype was counted between two and nine times. The V and J genes are TRBV20-1 and TRBJ1-3, with 7 nucleotides matching TRBD1. J was trimmed by 5 bases and V by 3 bases; bases with no gene match: 10. Germline V gene lookup returns CDR1 DFQATT and CDR2 SNEGSKA (reference sequence). The CDR3 extends over 15 amino acids. The CDR3 sequence is CSASPSGGKRNTIYF. CDR3 in DNA: TGCAGTGCTAGCCCCTCAGGGGGGAAACGAAACACCATATATTTT.

Comment on this clonotype: This may stem from a read error, because a much larger clone lies one nucleotide away. The chain uses TRBV29-1 and TRBJ2-7; 10 bases fit TRBD2. Germline assignment: CDR1 SQVTM and CDR2 ANQGSEA. The CDR3 has 13 residues. The V segment lost 7 bases and the J segment 3 bases; nucleotides outside the gene matches: 6. In nucleotides, the CDR3 is TGCAGCGGACGGACTAGCGGACTCTACGAGCAGTACTTC. This translates into CSGRTSGLYEQYF.

There are a few counts of this clonotype. The rearrangement uses TRBV5-5 and TRBJ2-1, with a possible D match to TRBD1 (6 bases). Between the trimmed V and J ends, which lost 4 bases and 4 bases, there was a span of 12 bases. This CDR3 is 14 amino acids long. The V gene's germline CDR1 is SGHKS and CDR2 YYEKEE (reference sequence). In DNA, the CDR3 is TGTGCCAGCAGCGAGGCCGGGACATACAATGAGCAGTTCTTC. It is translated as CASSEAGTYNEQFF. Looking up the rest from reference TRBV5-5 and TRBJ2-1 gives the full variable domain: DAGVTQSPTHLIKTRGQQVTLRCSPISGHKSVSWYQQVLGQGPQFIFQYYEKEERGRGNFPDRFSARQFPNYSSELNVNALLLGDSALYLCASSEAGTYNEQFFGPGTRLTVL.

This clonotype was counted at least ten times. This chain connects TRBV5-1 to TRBJ2-3, with 7 bases lining up with TRBD2. Germline V gene data show CDR1 as SGHRS and CDR2 as YFSETQ. The junction had 8 bases not matched to a gene; V was cut back by 4 bases and J by 3 bases. This CDR3 comprises 15 residues. The CDR3 region has the DNA TGCGCCAGCAGCCCGGCGTCTAGCGGTACAGATACGCAGTATTTT. This codes for CASSPASSGTDTQYF.

This clonotype was counted a few times. The V call is TRBV12-3 or TRBV12-4, the J call TRBJ1-2; TRBD1 agrees at 9 bases. The CDR3 is made up of 14 amino acids. The V and J ends lost 6 bases and 7 bases, in that order; junction bases with no gene match: 9. The CDR3 spells CASRGTGLCGGYTF. CDR3 DNA sequence: TGTGCCAGCAGGGGGACAGGGTTATGTGGTGGCTACACCTTC.

In this sample, this clonotype turned up many times. The gene calls are TRBV20-1 and TRBJ2-7; maybe TRBD1 (6 bases). Trimming left V 6 bases short and J 0 bases short, with 15 bases between. This CDR3 contains 14 residues. The V gene's germline CDR1 is DFQATT and CDR2 SNEGSKA (reference sequence). The CDR3 bases are TGCAGTGCCGCAGGGACACAGAGCTCCTACGAGCAGTACTTC. Translated: CSAAGTQSSYEQYF.

Of note for this clonotype: This CDR3 fails to terminate in the conserved phenylalanine or tryptophan, so it likely reflects a read error. The V call is TRBV13, the J call TRBJ1-1; TRBD1 might be the D (5 bases). Looked up from germline, CDR1 is PRHDT and CDR2 is FYEKMQ (reference sequence). V was pared by 3 bases and J by 8 bases, with 13 bases between. This CDR3 region has 13 residues. The CDR3 nucleotides read TGTGCCAGCAGCTTGGGGCAGGGCCGAGAAGCTTTCTTG. This encodes CASSLGQGREAFL.

This clonotype has just a few counts. The rearrangement uses TRBV7-9 and TRBJ1-2; no firm D call. This CDR3 comprises 15 residues. V dropped 1 base and J dropped 7 bases, with 16 bases sitting between them. The V gene's germline CDR1 is SEHNR and CDR2 FQNEAQ (reference sequence). As DNA, the CDR3 is TGTGCCAGCAGCTTAGGGGCGGCGTGGTCGGCTGGCTACACCTTC. Translated, it gives CASSLGAAWSAGYTF.

This clonotype was counted ten times or more. The chain combines TRBV5-1 with TRBJ2-3, with D maybe TRBD1 (5 bases). Germline values: CDR1 SGHRS, CDR2 YFSETQ. CDR3 size: 14 residues. V was trimmed by 4 bases and J by 1 base, leaving 10 bases between them. CDR3 bases: TGCGCCAGCAGCACCTCGACAGGCACAGATACGCAGTATTTT. It translates to CASSTSTGTDTQYF.

Many counts were recorded for this clonotype. The rearrangement links TRBV20-1 to TRBJ2-4; no clear D gene. The CDR3 is 14 residues long. Germline CDR1 and CDR2: DFQATT and SNEGSKA (reference sequence). V gave up 4 bases and J gave up 0 bases, with 10 bases separating them. The CDR3 spells CSATEGSAKNIQYF. The CDR3 DNA sequence: TGCAGTGCTACCGAAGGATCAGCCAAAAACATTCAGTACTTC.

This clonotype was picked up a small number of times. This chain uses TRBV29-1 with TRBJ1-1; D is possibly TRBD1 (6 bases). The germline CDR1 and CDR2 sequences are SQVTM and ANQGSEA. V dropped 6 bases and J dropped 0 bases, with 8 bases sitting between them. The CDR3 is made up of 12 amino acids. CDR3 protein: CSVDRMNTEAFF. DNA for the CDR3: TGCAGCGTGGACAGAATGAACACTGAAGCTTTCTTT.

The chain combines TRBV6-1 with TRBJ2-2; 10 nucleotides align to TRBD1. V lost 6 bases, J lost 6 bases, and 4 bases stayed unmatched. Looked up from germline, CDR1 is MNHNS and CDR2 is SASEGT. CDR3 length equals 14 residues. CDR3 coding DNA: TGTGCCAGCAGACCGGACAGGGGGGCCGGGGAGCTGTTTTTT. Protein: CASRPDRGAGELFF.